The rows below give T cell receptor beta chains drawn from one sample of a study of T-cell reconstitution after alpha-beta-depleted transplantation in children. One entry per CDR3 protein results from TCRdb running MiXCR on the PCR reads. Of some 600,000 distinct CDR3 sequences listed, approximately 12% are singletons. The sample here was PBMCs, mostly from graft donor cells, taken 360 days after TCRalphabeta/CD19-depleted stem cell transplant. These receptors all stem from a male patient younger than 18 who had a stem cell transplant for acute myeloid leukemia, so the T cells may come from the graft donor. The CDR3 runs from the conserved cysteine through the conserved F or W. Each record gives: V gene, CDR3 length, CDR3 protein.

TRBV7-9 14 CASSLDSPSYEQYF
TRBV15 14 CATTTMYSTDTQYF
TRBV19 17 CASRPPRESPIDNEQFF
TRBV29-1 14 CSVERGTGGDEQFF
TRBV29-1 13 CSPGTGDNNEQFF
TRBV24-1 19 CATSDSTGVTSGGYNEQFF
TRBV4-3 16 CASSRASGFSYNEQFF
TRBV28 9 CASSLGAIF
TRBV12-3/TRBV12-4 11 CASSLGREQYF
TRBV7-3 17 CASSSGYGTSGSNEQYF
TRBV6-2/TRBV6-3 18 CASSYSPWARTHTGELFF
TRBV12-3/TRBV12-4 13 CASSLDAGYEQYF
TRBV20-1 13 CSAPTGVTYEQYF
TRBV18 13 CASSSRVNQPQHF
TRBV20-1 15 CSARRRGKPPSEQFF
TRBV29-1 14 CSVGLADFTDTQYF
TRBV29-1 15 CSVGEGSRVPDTQYF
TRBV5-1 15 CASSLSGADNEKLFF
TRBV20-1 13 CSASYRQKETQYF
TRBV7-9 12 CASRNIRYGYTF
TRBV4-2 18 CASSQDPRQPLWRDTQYF
TRBV29-1 14 CSVAGAPNTGELFF
TRBV28 19 CASSRRRGTSGSGADTQYF
TRBV6-5 18 CASSYWRGLAGVVETQYF
TRBV3-1 13 CASSLPSAYEQYF
TRBV12-3/TRBV12-4 16 CASSLRRGTYTGELFF
TRBV9 18 CASSVSPGGPGSLHEQYF
TRBV13 15 CASSLPGLLVHEQFF
TRBV9 17 CASSVGSGSSSSYEQYF
TRBV20-1 14 CRGWRTSEDNEQFF